One T cell receptor beta chain is described in this entry. What it binds is not known. This sample stems from a study of response to subunit inactivated influenza vaccine. Findings and limits, study-wide: There was a suggestion from the authors that each seasonal influenza vaccination recruits few new T cells.

Each CDR3 protein is one row after TCRdb ran MiXCR on the RT-PCR reads. Of 650,000 or so distinct CDR3 sequences listed, 13% to 15% are singletons. Germline-derived CDR1 and CDR2 are MGHRA and YSYEKL. J was trimmed by 7 bases and V by 0 bases; bases with no gene match: 5. There are 15 residues in the CDR3. The V gene is TRBV4-1, the J gene TRBJ1-2, with 10 bases fitting TRBD1. The sample here was PBMCs from blood, taken roughly 15 days before vaccination. The sequence was collected from a man over 45 who received an inactivated influenza vaccine. In DNA form, the CDR3 reads TGCGCCAGCAGCCAAGACCGACAGGGGGCGGGTGGCTACACCTTC. Its protein product is CASSQDRQGAGGYTF.